This note documents a single TCR beta chain sequence. Its antigen remains unknown. V lost 3 bases and J 8 bases, leaving 16 bases between the germline ends. Germline V gene sequence: CDR1 MGHRA, CDR2 YSYEKL. This CDR3 contains 15 residues. Time point here: newly diagnosed GD, antithyroid drugs for less than 3 months. Generation of the TCR library employed RNA extracted from PBMCs. In each case, Graves' disease was diagnosed per American Thyroid Association guidelines. The data stem from a study of regulatory T cells in long-lasting Graves disease. Library construction for TCR beta used iRepertoire HTBI primers and Arm-PCR of CDR3 regions. TCRdb itself ran the multiplex PCR reads through MiXCR, one entry per CDR3 protein. Among 550,000 to 700,000 distinct CDR3 sequences listed, about 16% were seen once. Notes on the study in general: Persistent disease was associated with favored TRBV28 usage and with favored use of TRBJ1-2 and TRBJ2-5.

This sample also belongs to another study, concerning T cells in Graves' hyperthyroidism and ophthalmopathy. That study reports: HTBI primers were the set used in a first-round RT-PCR of the TCR CDR3. The model's output predicted ophthalmopathy at a median of approximately 6.5 months prior to onset.

The source was peripheral blood mononuclear cells (PBMCs), collected at new diagnosis, from a patient treated with antithyroid drugs. The chain joins TRBV4-1 to TRBJ1-4; D may be TRBD1 (5 bases). The TCR comes from a man aged 18 to 30 with Graves disease. CDR3 protein: CASSQTGTRGEKLFF. Written as DNA, the CDR3 is TGCGCCAGCAGCCAGACCGGGACCCGCGGGGAAAAACTGTTTTTT.